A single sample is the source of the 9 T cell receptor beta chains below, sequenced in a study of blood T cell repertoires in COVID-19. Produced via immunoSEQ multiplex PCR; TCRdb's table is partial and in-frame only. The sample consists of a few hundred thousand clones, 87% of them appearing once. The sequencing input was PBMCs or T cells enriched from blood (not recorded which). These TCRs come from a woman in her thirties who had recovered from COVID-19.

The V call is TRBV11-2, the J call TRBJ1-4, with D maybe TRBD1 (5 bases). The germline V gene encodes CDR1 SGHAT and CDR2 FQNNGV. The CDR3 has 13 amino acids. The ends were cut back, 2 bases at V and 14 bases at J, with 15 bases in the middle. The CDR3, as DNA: TGTGCCAGCAGCTTAAAAACCAGGGCTGGGCTGTTTTTT. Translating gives CASSLKTRAGLFF. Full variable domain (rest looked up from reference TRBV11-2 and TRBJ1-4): EAGVAQSPRYKIIEKRQSVAFWCNPISGHATLYWYQQILGQGPKLLIQFQNNGVVDDSQLPKDRFSAERLKGVDSTLKIQPAKLEDSAVYLCASSLKTRAGLFFGSGTQLSVL.

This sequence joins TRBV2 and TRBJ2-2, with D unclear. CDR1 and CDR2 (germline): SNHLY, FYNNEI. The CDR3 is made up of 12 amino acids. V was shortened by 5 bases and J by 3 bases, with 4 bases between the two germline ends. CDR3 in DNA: TGTGCCAGCAGTCTAGACACCGGGGAGCTGTTTTTT. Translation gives CASSLDTGELFF.

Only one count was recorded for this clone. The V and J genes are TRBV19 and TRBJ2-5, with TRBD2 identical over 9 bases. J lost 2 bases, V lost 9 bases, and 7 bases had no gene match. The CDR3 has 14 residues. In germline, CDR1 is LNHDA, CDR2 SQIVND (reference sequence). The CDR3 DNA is TGTGCCAGCACTTCTAGCGGGGATCAAGAGACCCAGTACTTC. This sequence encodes CASTSSGDQETQYF.

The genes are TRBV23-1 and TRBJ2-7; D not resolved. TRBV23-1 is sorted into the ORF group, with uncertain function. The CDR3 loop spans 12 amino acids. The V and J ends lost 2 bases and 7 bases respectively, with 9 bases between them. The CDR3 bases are TGCGCCAGCAGTCAACCAACTCGGGAGCAGTACTTC. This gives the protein CASSQPTREQYF.

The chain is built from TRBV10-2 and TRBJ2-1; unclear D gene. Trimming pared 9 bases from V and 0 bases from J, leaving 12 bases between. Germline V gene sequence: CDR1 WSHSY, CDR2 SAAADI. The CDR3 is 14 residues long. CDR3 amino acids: CASRSSGSYNEQFF. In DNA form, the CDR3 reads TGCGCCAGTAGAAGTTCGGGCTCCTACAATGAGCAGTTCTTC.

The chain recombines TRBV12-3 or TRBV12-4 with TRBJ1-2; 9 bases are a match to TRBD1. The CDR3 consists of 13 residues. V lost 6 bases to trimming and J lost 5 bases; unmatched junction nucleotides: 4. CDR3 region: CASSQTGGYGYTF. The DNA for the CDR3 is TGTGCCAGCAGCCAGACAGGGGGATATGGCTACACCTTC.

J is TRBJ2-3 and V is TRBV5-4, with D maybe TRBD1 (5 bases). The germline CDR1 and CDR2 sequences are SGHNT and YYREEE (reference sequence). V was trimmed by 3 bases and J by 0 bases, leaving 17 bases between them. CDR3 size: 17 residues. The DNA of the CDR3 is TGTGCCAGCAGCTCAGGTGATAGACAGTGGAGCACAGATACGCAGTATTTT. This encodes CASSSGDRQWSTDTQYF.

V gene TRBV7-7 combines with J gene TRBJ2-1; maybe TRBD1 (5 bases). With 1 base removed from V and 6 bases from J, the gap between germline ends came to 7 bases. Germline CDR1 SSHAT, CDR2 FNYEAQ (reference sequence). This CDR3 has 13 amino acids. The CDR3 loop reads CASSLDRFNEQFF. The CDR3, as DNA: TGTGCCAGCAGCTTAGACAGGTTCAATGAGCAGTTCTTC.

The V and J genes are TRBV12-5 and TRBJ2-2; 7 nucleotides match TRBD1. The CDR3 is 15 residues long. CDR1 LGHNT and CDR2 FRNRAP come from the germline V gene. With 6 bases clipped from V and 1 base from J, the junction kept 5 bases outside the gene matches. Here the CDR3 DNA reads TGTGCTAGTGGGCGGAGGACAGGGAACACCGGGGAGCTGTTTTTT. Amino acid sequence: CASGRRTGNTGELFF.